Each of the 15 T cell receptor beta chains below was sequenced from the same sample in a study of blood T cell repertoires in COVID-19. TCRdb's table, derived via immunoSEQ multiplex PCR, lists solely in-frame clones and lacks some. The data hold tens of thousands of clones, with less than 85% observed a single time. Input material: peripheral blood. The receptor source for this set is a man between 65 and 85 years old with acute or convalescent COVID-19.

The V call is TRBV20-1, the J call TRBJ1-5; D is unresolved. Germline-derived CDR1 and CDR2 are DFQATT and SNEGSKA (reference sequence). Deletions cut 3 bases from V and 0 bases from J, with 24 bases between. The length of the CDR3 is 19 residues. CDR3 sequence (DNA): TGCAGTGCTAGTTCTCCCTGGGGAGGGTCGCTCAATAGCAATCAGCCCCAGCATTTT. Its translation is CSASSPWGGSLNSNQPQHF.

The chain uses TRBV7-8 and TRBJ1-5; tentative D call: TRBD1 (6 bases). The CDR3 has 16 amino acids. V lost 0 bases and J lost 5, with 14 bases in between. CDR1 is SGHVS and CDR2 is FQNEAQ in the germline V gene. CDR3 in amino acids: CASSLAIQSGDQPQHF. As DNA, the CDR3 is TGTGCCAGCAGCTTAGCGATCCAGTCAGGGGATCAGCCCCAGCATTTT.

The J gene is TRBJ2-5, the V gene TRBV24-1, with 8 bases identical to TRBD1. J lost 1 base, V lost 4 bases, and 10 bases had no gene match. There are 17 residues in the CDR3. The germline gives CDR1 KGHDR, CDR2 SFDVKD. CDR3 sequence reads: CATSEGTGTGLQETQYF. CDR3 nucleotide sequence: TGTGCCACCAGTGAGGGGACCGGGACAGGCCTCCAAGAGACCCAGTACTTC.

The CDR3 sequence: CASSRTLNTEAFF. CDR3 nucleotide sequence: TGTGCCAGCAGCCGGACACTGAACACTGAAGCTTTCTTT. The rearrangement links TRBV28 to TRBJ1-1, with TRBD1 as a possible D gene (5 bases). This CDR3 has 13 residues. Germline CDR1 reads MDHEN; CDR2 reads SYDVKM. The germline V and J ends were trimmed by 6 bases and 0 bases, with 8 bases remaining between them.

The sample holds one count of this clone. The chain uses TRBV25-1 and TRBJ2-1, with 7 bases identical to TRBD1. Looked up from germline, CDR1 is MGHDK and CDR2 is SYGVNS. J gave up 8 bases and V 3 bases, and 10 bases lay outside the gene matches. The CDR3 is made up of 15 amino acids. The DNA for the CDR3 is TGTGCCAGCAGTGAGTTTGGCAGGGGGTACGATGAGCAGTTCTTC. Translating it yields CASSEFGRGYDEQFF.

The CDR3 spells CATGAQGNTEAFF. The CDR3 DNA follows: TGTGCCACCGGGGCTCAGGGGAACACTGAAGCTTTCTTT. This chain uses TRBV24-1 with TRBJ1-1, with D tentatively TRBD1 (5 bases). CDR1 and CDR2 from the germline V gene are KGHDR and SFDVKD. V was shortened by 9 bases and J by 1 base, with 11 bases between the two germline ends. The CDR3 contains 13 residues.

The chain combines TRBV5-1 with TRBJ2-2, with 8 bases matching TRBD1. V lost 0 bases and J lost 7; bases outside the gene matches: 8. CDR3 length equals 16 residues. Germline V gene lookup returns CDR1 SGHRS and CDR2 YFSETQ. The CDR3 reads CASSLGQGIGGGELFF. DNA for the CDR3: TGCGCCAGCAGCTTGGGACAGGGGATCGGTGGCGGGGAGCTGTTTTTT.

The chain is built from TRBV19 and TRBJ1-2, with D perhaps matching TRBD1 (5 bases). Germline V gene sequence: CDR1 LNHDA, CDR2 SQIVND (reference sequence). V lost 1 base, J lost 8 bases, and 14 bases lay in between. The CDR3 length is 14 residues. This CDR3 is CASSIGQPGGGYTF. The CDR3 DNA is TGTGCCAGTAGTATAGGGCAGCCCGGGGGGGGCTACACCTTC.

The rearrangement joins TRBV7-9 to TRBJ1-2; unclear D gene. Germline CDR1 reads SEHNR; CDR2 reads FQNEAQ (reference sequence). The V end was cut by 5 bases, the J end by 7 bases, with 5 bases between. The CDR3 contains 10 residues. The CDR3 loop reads CASSRSGYTF. The CDR3 nucleotides read TGTGCCAGCAGCCGGAGTGGCTACACCTTC. The full variable domain, completed using reference TRBV7-9 and TRBJ1-2, is DTGVSQNPRHKITKRGQNVTFRCDPISEHNRLYWYRQTLGQGPEFLTYFQNEAQLEKSRLLSDRFSAERPKGSFSTLEIQRTEQGDSAMYLCASSRSGYTFGSGTRLTVV.

The chain has TRBV5-1 and TRBJ1-4, with D unresolved. Germline lookup yields CDR1 SGHRS and CDR2 YFSETQ. There are 14 residues in the CDR3. Deletions cut 5 bases from V and 5 bases from J, with 13 bases between. This CDR3 reads CASRVGIGNEKLFF. The CDR3 DNA reads as TGCGCCAGCAGGGTCGGGATAGGGAATGAAAAACTGTTTTTT.

The chain uses TRBV2 and TRBJ1-5; D not resolved. CDR1 and CDR2 (germline): SNHLY, FYNNEI. This CDR3 contains 12 residues. Trimming shortened V by 6 bases and J by 4 bases, and 7 bases separated the two germline ends. This CDR3 is CASRSRNQPQHF. Written as DNA, the CDR3 is TGTGCCAGCAGGAGTAGAAATCAGCCCCAGCATTTT.

This chain joins TRBV14 and TRBJ2-2; 10 nucleotides match TRBD2. The CDR3 is 14 residues long. Germline CDR1 is SGHDN and CDR2 is FVKESK. V trimming: 4 bases; J trimming: 6 bases; junction bases outside the gene matches: 2. This CDR3 reads CASSPSGRAGELFF. The DNA for the CDR3 is TGTGCCAGCAGCCCTAGCGGGAGAGCCGGGGAGCTGTTTTTT.

The rearrangement links TRBV5-1 to TRBJ2-3; D unclear. V was pared by 2 bases and J by 0 bases, with 13 bases between. Germline loops: CDR1 SGHRS, CDR2 YFSETQ. This CDR3 spans 16 amino acids. The CDR3 region is CASSFRTDPSTDTQYF. The CDR3 DNA is TGCGCCAGCAGCTTCAGAACAGACCCTAGCACAGATACGCAGTATTTT.

The V call is TRBV19, the J call TRBJ1-5; D is unresolved. The V and J ends lost 5 bases and 0 bases respectively, with 8 bases between them. The CDR3 length is 14 residues. CDR1 is LNHDA, CDR2 SQIVND, per germline (reference sequence). The DNA of the CDR3 is TGTGCCAGTAGTCCAGGTAATAGCAATCAGCCCCAGCATTTT. This codes for CASSPGNSNQPQHF.

The chain carries TRBV2 and TRBJ1-1, with 8 bases matching TRBD1. This CDR3 has 13 amino acids. The V gene's germline CDR1 is SNHLY and CDR2 FYNNEI. V lost 5 bases to trimming and J lost 3 bases; unmatched junction nucleotides: 2. This chain's CDR3 is CASSRQGYTEAFF. CDR3 nucleotide sequence: TGTGCCAGCAGTCGACAGGGGTACACTGAAGCTTTCTTT.